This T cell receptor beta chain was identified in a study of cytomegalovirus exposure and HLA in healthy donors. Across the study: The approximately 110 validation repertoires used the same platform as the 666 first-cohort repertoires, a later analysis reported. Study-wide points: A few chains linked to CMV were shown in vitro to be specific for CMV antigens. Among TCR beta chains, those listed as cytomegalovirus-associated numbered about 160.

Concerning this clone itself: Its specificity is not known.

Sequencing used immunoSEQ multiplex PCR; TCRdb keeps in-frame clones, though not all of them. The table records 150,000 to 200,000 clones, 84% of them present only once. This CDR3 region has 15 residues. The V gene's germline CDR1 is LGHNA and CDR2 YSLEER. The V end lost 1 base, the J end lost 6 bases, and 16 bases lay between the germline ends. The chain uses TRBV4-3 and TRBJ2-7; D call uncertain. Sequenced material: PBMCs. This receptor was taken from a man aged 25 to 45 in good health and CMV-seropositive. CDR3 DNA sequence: TGCGCCAGCAGCCAAGCTATGGTAGTCTTTGCCGAGCAGTACTTC. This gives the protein CASSQAMVVFAEQYF.